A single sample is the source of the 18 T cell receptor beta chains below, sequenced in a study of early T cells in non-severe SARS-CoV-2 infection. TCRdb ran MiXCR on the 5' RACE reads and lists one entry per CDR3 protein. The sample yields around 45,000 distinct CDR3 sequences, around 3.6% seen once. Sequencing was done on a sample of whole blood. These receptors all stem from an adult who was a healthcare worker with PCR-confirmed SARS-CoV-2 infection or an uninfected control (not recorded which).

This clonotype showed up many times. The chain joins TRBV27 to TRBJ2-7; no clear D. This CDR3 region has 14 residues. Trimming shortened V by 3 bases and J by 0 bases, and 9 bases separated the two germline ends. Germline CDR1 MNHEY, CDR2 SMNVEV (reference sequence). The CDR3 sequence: CASSFRPNSYEQYF. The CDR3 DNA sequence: TGTGCCAGCAGTTTTCGCCCGAACTCCTACGAGCAGTACTTC.

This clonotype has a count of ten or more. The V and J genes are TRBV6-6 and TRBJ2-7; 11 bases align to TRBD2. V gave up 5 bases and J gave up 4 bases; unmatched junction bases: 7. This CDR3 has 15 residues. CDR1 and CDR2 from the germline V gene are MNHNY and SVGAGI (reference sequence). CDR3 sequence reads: CASSTLSGRGYEQYF. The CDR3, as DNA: TGTGCCAGCAGTACTCTTAGCGGGAGGGGGTACGAGCAGTACTTC.

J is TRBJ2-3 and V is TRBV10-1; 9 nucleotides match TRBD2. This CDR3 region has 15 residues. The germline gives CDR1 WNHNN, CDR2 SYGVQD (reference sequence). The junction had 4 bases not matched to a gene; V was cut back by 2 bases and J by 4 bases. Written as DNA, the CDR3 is TGCGCCAGCAGTGAGGAGGCGGGGGGGCCAGATACGCAGTATTTT. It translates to CASSEEAGGPDTQYF.

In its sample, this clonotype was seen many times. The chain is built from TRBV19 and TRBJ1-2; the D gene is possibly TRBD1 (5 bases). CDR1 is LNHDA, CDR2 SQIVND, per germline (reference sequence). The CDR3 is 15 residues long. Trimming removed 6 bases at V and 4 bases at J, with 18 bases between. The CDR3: CASSSQGRDTYGYTF. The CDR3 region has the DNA TGTGCCAGTAGCAGTCAGGGACGAGATACCTATGGCTACACCTTC.

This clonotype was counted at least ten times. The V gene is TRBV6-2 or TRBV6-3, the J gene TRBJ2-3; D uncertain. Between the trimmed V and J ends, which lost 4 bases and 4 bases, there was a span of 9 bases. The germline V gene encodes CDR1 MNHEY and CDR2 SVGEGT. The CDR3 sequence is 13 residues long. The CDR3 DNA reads TGTGCCAGCAGTTCCTTAATCCCAGATACGCAGTATTTT. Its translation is CASSSLIPDTQYF.

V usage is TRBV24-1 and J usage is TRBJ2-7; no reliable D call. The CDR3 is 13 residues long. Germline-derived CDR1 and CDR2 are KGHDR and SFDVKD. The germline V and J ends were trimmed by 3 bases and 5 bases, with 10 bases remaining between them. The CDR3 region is CATSDPLRNEQYF. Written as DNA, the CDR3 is TGTGCCACCAGTGATCCCCTGCGGAACGAGCAGTACTTC.

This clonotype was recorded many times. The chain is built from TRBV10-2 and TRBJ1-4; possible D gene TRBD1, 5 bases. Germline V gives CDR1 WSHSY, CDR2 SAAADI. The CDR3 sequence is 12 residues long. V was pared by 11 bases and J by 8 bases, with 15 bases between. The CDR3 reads CAAGPRGEKLFF. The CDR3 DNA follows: TGCGCCGCGGGCCCGAGGGGAGAAAAACTGTTTTTT.

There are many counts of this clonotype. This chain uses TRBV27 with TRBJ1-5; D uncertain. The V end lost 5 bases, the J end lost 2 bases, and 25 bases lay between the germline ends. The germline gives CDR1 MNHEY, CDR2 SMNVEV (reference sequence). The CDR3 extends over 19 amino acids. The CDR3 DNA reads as TGTGCCAGCAGTCCCAATTATGGAAGGAAATTGGTAGGCAATCAGCCCCAGCATTTT. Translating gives CASSPNYGRKLVGNQPQHF.

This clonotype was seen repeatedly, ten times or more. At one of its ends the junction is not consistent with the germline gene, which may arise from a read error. CDR3 DNA: TGCAGTGCGATAGCGGGACCGTCTATCAACTTC. Its translation is CSAIAGPSINF. The V gene is TRBV20-1, the J gene TRBJ2-7; TRBD2 aligns across 8 bases. The CDR3 totals 11 residues. Germline assignment: CDR1 DFQATT and CDR2 SNEGSKA (reference sequence).

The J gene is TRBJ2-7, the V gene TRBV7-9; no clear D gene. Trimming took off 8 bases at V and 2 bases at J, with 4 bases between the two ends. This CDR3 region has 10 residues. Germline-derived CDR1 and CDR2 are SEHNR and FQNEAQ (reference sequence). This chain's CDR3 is CASGTYEQYF. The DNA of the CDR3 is TGTGCCAGCGGGACCTACGAGCAGTACTTC.

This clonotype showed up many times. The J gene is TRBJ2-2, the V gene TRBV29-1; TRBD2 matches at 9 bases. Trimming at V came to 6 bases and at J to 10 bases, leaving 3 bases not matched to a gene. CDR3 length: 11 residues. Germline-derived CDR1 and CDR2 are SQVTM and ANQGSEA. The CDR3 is CSVRLAAELFF. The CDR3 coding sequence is TGCAGCGTGAGACTAGCGGCGGAGCTGTTTTTT.

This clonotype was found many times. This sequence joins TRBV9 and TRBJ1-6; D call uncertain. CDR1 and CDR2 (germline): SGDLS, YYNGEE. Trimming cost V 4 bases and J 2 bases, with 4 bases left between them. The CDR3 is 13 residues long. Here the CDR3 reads CASSRTYNSPLHF. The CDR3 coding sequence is TGTGCCAGCAGCCGCACCTATAATTCACCCCTCCACTTT. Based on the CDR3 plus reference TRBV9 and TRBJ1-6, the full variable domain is DSGVTQTPKHLITATGQRVTLRCSPRSGDLSVYWYQQSLDQGLQFLIQYYNGEERAKGNILERFSAQQFPDLHSELNLSSLELGDSALYFCASSRTYNSPLHFGNGTRLTVT.

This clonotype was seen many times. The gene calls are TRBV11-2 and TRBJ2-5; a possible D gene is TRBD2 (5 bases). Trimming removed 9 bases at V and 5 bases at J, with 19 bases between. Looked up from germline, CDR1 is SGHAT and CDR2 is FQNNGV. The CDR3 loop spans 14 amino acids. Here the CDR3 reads CASSDSRHAETQYF. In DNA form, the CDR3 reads TGTGCCAGTTCGGACTCCCGTCACGCGGAGACCCAGTACTTC.

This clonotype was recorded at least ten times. The CDR3 bases are TGCAGCGGGGGACAGTCGGAGGAGACCCAGTACTTC. Its protein product is CSGGQSEETQYF. The chain employs TRBV29-1 and TRBJ2-5; 7 bases align to TRBD1. After removal of 7 bases from V and 5 bases from J, the junction contained 7 bases not matched to a gene. The CDR3 is 12 residues long. Germline-derived CDR1 and CDR2 are SQVTM and ANQGSEA. Full variable domain (rest looked up from reference TRBV29-1 and TRBJ2-5): SAVISQKPSRDICQRGTSLTIQCQVDSQVTMMFWYRQQPGQSLTLIATANQGSEATYESGFVIDKFPISRPNLTFSTLTVSNMSPEDSSIYLCSGGQSEETQYFGPGTRLLVL.

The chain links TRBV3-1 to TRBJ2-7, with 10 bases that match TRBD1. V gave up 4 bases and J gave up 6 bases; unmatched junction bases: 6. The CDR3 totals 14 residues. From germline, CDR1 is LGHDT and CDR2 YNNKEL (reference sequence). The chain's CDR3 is CASSLRDRGGEQYF. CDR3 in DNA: TGTGCCAGCAGCCTTCGGGACAGGGGCGGCGAGCAGTACTTC.

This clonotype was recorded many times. The CDR3 DNA reads as TGCGCCAGCAGCCAAGGCCCTGGGTCGGGGACAGGGGACAACAATGAGCAGTTCTTC. Amino acid sequence: CASSQGPGSGTGDNNEQFF. The J gene is TRBJ2-1, the V gene TRBV4-1, with TRBD1 matching over 10 bases. This CDR3 contains 19 residues. Losses at the gene ends were 1 base for V and 5 bases for J; bases not matched to a gene: 14. Germline assignment: CDR1 MGHRA and CDR2 YSYEKL.

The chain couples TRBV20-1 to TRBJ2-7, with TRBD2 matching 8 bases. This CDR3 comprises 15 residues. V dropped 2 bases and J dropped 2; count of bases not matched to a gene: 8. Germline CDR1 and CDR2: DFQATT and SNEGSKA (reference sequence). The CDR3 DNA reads TGCAGTGCTAGATACTGGCGGGAGGCCGCCTACGAGCAGTACTTC. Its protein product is CSARYWREAAYEQYF.

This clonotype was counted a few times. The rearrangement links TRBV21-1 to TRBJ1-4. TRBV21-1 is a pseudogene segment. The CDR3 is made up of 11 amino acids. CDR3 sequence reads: CANTTNEKLFF. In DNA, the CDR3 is TGTGCCAACACAACTAATGAAAAACTGTTTTTT.